The next 20 T cell receptor beta chains were all read from a single sample in a study of blood T cell repertoires in COVID-19. Method: immunoSEQ multiplex PCR; TCRdb's copy keeps in-frame clones and lacks some. The table lists 150,000 to 200,000 clones, roughly 86% of them singletons. The sample taken for sequencing was peripheral blood. All receptors come from a woman in her forties or fifties with acute or convalescent COVID-19.

The rearrangement joins TRBV5-8 to TRBJ1-6; D is perhaps TRBD1 (6 bases). Germline V gene data show CDR1 as SGHTS and CDR2 as YDEGEE. There are 14 residues in the CDR3. V lost 3 bases and J lost 7, with 11 bases in between. CDR3 in amino acids: CASSSQGLNSPLHF. Here the CDR3 DNA reads TGTGCCAGCAGCTCCCAGGGGTTGAATTCACCCCTCCACTTT.

The chain is built from TRBV19 and TRBJ1-2, with 10 bases fitting TRBD1. The V segment lost 10 bases and the J segment 8 bases; nucleotides outside the gene matches: 13. The CDR3 covers 14 residues. Germline values: CDR1 LNHDA, CDR2 SQIVND (reference sequence). This CDR3 reads CATRPGQGTYGYTF. The CDR3 DNA follows: TGTGCCACCCGCCCGGGACAGGGGACATACGGCTACACCTTC.

This clone has more than one count but fewer than ten. The rearrangement uses TRBV29-1 and TRBJ2-3; D possibly corresponds to TRBD1 (5 bases). The CDR3 length is 10 residues. V was cut by 7 bases and J by 6 bases, with 8 bases left in between. Germline CDR1 SQVTM, CDR2 ANQGSEA. The CDR3 protein is CSARQDTQYF. The DNA for the CDR3 is TGCAGCGCCAGACAGGATACGCAGTATTTT.

The chain is built from TRBV19 and TRBJ1-1; 7 bases agree with TRBD1. With V trimmed by 7 bases and J by 3 bases, 8 bases remained unmatched. The germline CDR1 and CDR2 sequences are LNHDA and SQIVND (reference sequence). This CDR3 is 14 amino acids long. CDR3 protein: CASISGTAYTEAFF. The CDR3 DNA reads as TGTGCCAGTATTTCCGGGACAGCGTACACTGAAGCTTTCTTT.

The gene calls are TRBV7-9 and TRBJ1-1, with 8 nucleotides matching TRBD1. V shed 0 bases, J shed 1 base, and the junction held 13 bases outside the gene matches. Germline CDR1 SEHNR, CDR2 FQNEAQ (reference sequence). CDR3 length: 19 amino acids. The CDR3 region has the DNA TGTGCCAGCAGCTTAGCGCCGATTACAGGGGGAGGAGGGAACACTGAAGCTTTCTTT. Amino acids: CASSLAPITGGGGNTEAFF.

The V and J genes are TRBV18 and TRBJ1-2; 7 nucleotides line up with TRBD1. The CDR3 spans 14 residues. CDR1 and CDR2 from the germline V gene are KGHSH and LQKENI. V was clipped by 4 bases and J by 1 base; unmatched bases: 3. In DNA, the CDR3 is TGTGCCAGCTCACTCGGGACAGATAACTATGGCTACACCTTC. Translation: CASSLGTDNYGYTF.

The rearrangement uses TRBV5-4 and TRBJ2-1, with D hard to call. This CDR3 has 12 residues. CDR1 is SGHNT and CDR2 is YYREEE in the germline V gene (reference sequence). V lost 4 bases to trimming and J lost 7 bases, with 9 bases between them. Written as DNA, the CDR3 is TGTGCCAGCAGCCCGGTAGAAAATGAGCAGTTCTTC. Amino acid sequence: CASSPVENEQFF.

The rearrangement joins TRBV9 to TRBJ2-3; 10 bases agree with TRBD2. Germline V gene sequence: CDR1 SGDLS, CDR2 YYNGEE. Unmatched junction bases numbered 3, after V lost 1 base and J lost 4 bases. The CDR3 totals 15 residues. CDR3 nucleotide sequence: TGTGCCAGCAGCGTAACAGCGGGGGGGCCAGATACGCAGTATTTT. This codes for CASSVTAGGPDTQYF.

The chain uses TRBV7-9 and TRBJ2-5, with 7 bases that match TRBD2. CDR1 SEHNR and CDR2 FQNEAQ come from the germline V gene (reference sequence). The CDR3 covers 16 residues. With 1 base clipped from V and 5 bases from J, the junction kept 10 bases outside the gene matches. The CDR3 protein is CASSLGASGVVETQYF. The CDR3 coding sequence is TGTGCCAGCAGCTTAGGGGCCAGCGGGGTTGTTGAGACCCAGTACTTC.

The chain employs TRBV2 and TRBJ2-2; D possibly corresponds to TRBD1 (6 bases). Trimming cost V 3 bases and J 8 bases, with 13 bases left between them. Germline V CDR1 and CDR2: SNHLY, FYNNEI. CDR3 size: 14 residues. The CDR3, as DNA: TGTGCCAGCAGTGAGATTAACAGGGATGGGGAGCTGTTTTTT. This gives the protein CASSEINRDGELFF.

CDR3: CASSEASGSGELFF. The CDR3 DNA follows: TGTGCCAGCAGTGAGGCTAGCGGGAGTGGGGAGCTGTTTTTT. This chain links TRBV6-4 with TRBJ2-2; TRBD2 matches 10 bases. V lost 3 bases and J lost 8; bases outside the gene matches: 3. Germline-derived CDR1 and CDR2 are MRHNA and SNTAGT. CDR3 size: 14 residues.

This chain joins TRBV5-4 and TRBJ2-1, with 8 nucleotides matching TRBD2. The germline gives CDR1 SGHNT, CDR2 YYREEE (reference sequence). V gave up 0 bases and J gave up 7 bases; unmatched junction bases: 6. This CDR3 is 15 amino acids long. The CDR3 reads CASSLVAGGWNEQFF. DNA of the CDR3: TGTGCCAGCAGCTTGGTGGCGGGAGGCTGGAATGAGCAGTTCTTC.

The rearrangement joins TRBV2 to TRBJ2-7, with a tentative D call TRBD1 (6 bases). Trimming shortened V by 2 bases and J by 3 bases, and 11 bases separated the two germline ends. The CDR3 spans 14 residues. Per germline, CDR1 SNHLY and CDR2 FYNNEI. CDR3 bases: TGTGCCAGCAGTGAAAACAGGGCAGTCTACGAGCAGTACTTC. Residues: CASSENRAVYEQYF.

The chain combines TRBV2 with TRBJ2-1; D ambiguous. V was shortened by 5 bases and J by 7 bases, with 9 bases between the two germline ends. The CDR3 totals 12 residues. Germline V lookup: CDR1 SNHLY, CDR2 FYNNEI. The CDR3 nucleotides read TGTGCCAGCAGTCCTGCGCCAAATGAGCAGTTCTTC. Its protein is CASSPAPNEQFF.

This sequence joins TRBV30 and TRBJ1-3, with TRBD1 matching 8 bases. CDR3 length: 13 residues. V dropped 5 bases and J dropped 8; count of bases not matched to a gene: 8. Germline V lookup: CDR1 GTSNPN, CDR2 SVGIG (reference sequence). In nucleotides, the CDR3 is TGTGCCTGGGGGGACAGGCGGGGTGACACCATATATTTT. Residues: CAWGDRRGDTIYF.

This clone has just one count. This chain links TRBV6-1 with TRBJ2-3; 11 bases are shared with TRBD2. The CDR3 has 16 residues. CDR1 and CDR2 from the germline V gene are MNHNS and SASEGT. V dropped 2 bases and J dropped 8; count of bases not matched to a gene: 9. The CDR3 reads CASSEILGLAGGTQYF. DNA of the CDR3: TGTGCCAGCAGTGAAATTCTAGGGCTAGCGGGGGGTACGCAGTATTTT.

V is TRBV6-5 and J is TRBJ1-1, with D tentatively TRBD1 (5 bases). CDR3 size: 14 residues. V was clipped by 6 bases and J by 0 bases, with 11 bases between them. CDR1 and CDR2 (germline): MNHEY, SVGAGI. As DNA, the CDR3 is TGTGCCAGCAGAAAACCAGGGTTGAACACTGAAGCTTTCTTT. Translated, it gives CASRKPGLNTEAFF.

The rearrangement links TRBV27 to TRBJ2-2; weak D call: TRBD2 (5 bases). V dropped 3 bases and J dropped 4 bases, with 12 bases sitting between them. Germline assignment: CDR1 MNHEY and CDR2 SMNVEV (reference sequence). The CDR3 has 15 amino acids. CDR3 sequence (DNA): TGTGCCAGCAGTTTCTCGGGCGGGCCCACCGGGGAGCTGTTTTTT. The encoded protein is CASSFSGGPTGELFF.

This clone was detected once. The V call is TRBV15, the J call TRBJ1-5; D unresolved. Trimming cost V 0 bases and J 2 bases, with 8 bases left between them. The CDR3 is made up of 15 amino acids. Germline values: CDR1 LNHNV, CDR2 YYDKDF (reference sequence). Here the CDR3 DNA reads TGTGCCACCAGCAGAGATCCCGGGGGCAATCAGCCCCAGCATTTT. Translation: CATSRDPGGNQPQHF.

Ten or more counts support this clone. The CDR3 spells CASSFGQAASSYNSPLHF. CDR3 in DNA: TGTGCCAGCAGCTTTGGACAGGCGGCAAGCTCCTATAATTCACCCCTCCACTTT. This chain joins TRBV7-8 and TRBJ1-6, with 7 nucleotides matching TRBD1. The germline CDR1 and CDR2 sequences are SGHVS and FQNEAQ. The V segment lost 3 bases and the J segment 0 bases; nucleotides outside the gene matches: 8. The CDR3 consists of 18 residues.